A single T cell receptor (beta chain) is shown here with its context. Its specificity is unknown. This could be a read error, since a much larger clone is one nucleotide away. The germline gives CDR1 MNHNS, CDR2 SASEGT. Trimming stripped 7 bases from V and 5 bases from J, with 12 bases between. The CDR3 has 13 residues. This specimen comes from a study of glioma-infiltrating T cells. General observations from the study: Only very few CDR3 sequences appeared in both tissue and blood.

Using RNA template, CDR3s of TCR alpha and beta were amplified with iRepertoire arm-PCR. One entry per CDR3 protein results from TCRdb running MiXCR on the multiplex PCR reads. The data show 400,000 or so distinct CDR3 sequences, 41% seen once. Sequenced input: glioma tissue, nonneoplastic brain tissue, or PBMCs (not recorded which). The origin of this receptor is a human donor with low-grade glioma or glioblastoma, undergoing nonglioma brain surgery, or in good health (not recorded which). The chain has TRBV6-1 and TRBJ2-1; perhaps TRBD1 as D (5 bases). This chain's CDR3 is CASKRGPNNEQFF. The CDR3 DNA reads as TGTGCCAGCAAAAGGGGTCCCAACAATGAGCAGTTCTTC.